The next 7 T cell receptor beta chains were all read from a single sample in a study of blood T cell repertoires in COVID-19. Sequencing was performed with immunoSEQ multiplex PCR; in TCRdb, only in-frame clones are kept and a portion is missing. The table shows a few hundred thousand clones, with around 84% occurring only once. The sample was peripheral blood. These receptors were obtained from a woman aged 70-85 years with active or convalescent COVID-19.

This clone was seen more than once but under ten times. This chain uses TRBV7-6 with TRBJ1-3; tentative D call: TRBD1 (5 bases). The CDR3 has 16 residues. Deletions cut 2 bases from V and 2 bases from J, with 13 bases between. Per the germline V gene, CDR1 is SGHVS and CDR2 is FNYEAQ. The CDR3 region is CASSLLTTGAGNTIYF. CDR3 nucleotide sequence: TGTGCCAGCAGCTTACTAACCACAGGAGCTGGAAACACCATATATTTT.

CDR3 DNA: TGTGCCAGCAGCCCAGGGTGGGGGGATCAGCCCCAGCATTTT. It translates to CASSPGWGDQPQHF. The rearrangement uses TRBV5-5 and TRBJ1-5; D is perhaps TRBD1 (5 bases). V was trimmed by 4 bases and J by 5 bases, leaving 13 bases between them. Germline V gene lookup returns CDR1 SGHKS and CDR2 YYEKEE (reference sequence). This CDR3 contains 14 residues. Full variable domain (remainder filled in from reference TRBV5-5 and TRBJ1-5): DAGVTQSPTHLIKTRGQQVTLRCSPISGHKSVSWYQQVLGQGPQFIFQYYEKEERGRGNFPDRFSARQFPNYSSELNVNALLLGDSALYLCASSPGWGDQPQHFGDGTRLSIL.

J is TRBJ2-7 and V is TRBV7-2, with D uncertain. Germline assignment: CDR1 SGHTA and CDR2 FQGNSA. This CDR3 is built from 14 residues. The V and J ends lost 0 bases and 2 bases respectively, with 8 bases between them. This CDR3 is CASSLAPTAYEQYF. The CDR3 DNA follows: TGTGCCAGCAGCTTAGCGCCCACAGCCTACGAGCAGTACTTC.

This chain connects TRBV7-3 to TRBJ2-6, with 8 positions matching TRBD1. The V gene end was trimmed by 10 bases and the J gene end by 0 bases; junction bases not matched to a gene: 8. Germline-derived CDR1 and CDR2 are SGHTA and FQGTGA. The CDR3 extends over 16 amino acids. CDR3 DNA sequence: TGTGCCATCCCGGGACAGGAGAGCTCTGGGGCCAACGTCCTGACTTTC. This codes for CAIPGQESSGANVLTF.

The V gene is TRBV12-3 or TRBV12-4, the J gene TRBJ1-2, with D perhaps TRBD1 (5 bases). V lost 3 bases and J 5 bases, leaving 10 bases between the germline ends. This CDR3 is built from 13 residues. The chain's CDR3 is CASSFGGGYGYTF. The CDR3 DNA reads as TGTGCCAGCAGTTTTGGTGGGGGGTATGGCTACACCTTC.

The chain has TRBV7-9 and TRBJ1-6; 9 nucleotides match TRBD1. Germline-derived CDR1 and CDR2 are SEHNR and FQNEAQ (reference sequence). The CDR3 loop spans 16 amino acids. V gave up 4 bases and J gave up 6 bases; unmatched junction bases: 7. CDR3 protein: CASSSNRGPPNSPLHF. The DNA of the CDR3 is TGTGCCAGCAGCTCAAACAGGGGGCCGCCTAATTCACCCCTCCACTTT. Based on the CDR3 plus reference TRBV7-9 and TRBJ1-6, the full variable domain is DTGVSQNPRHKITKRGQNVTFRCDPISEHNRLYWYRQTLGQGPEFLTYFQNEAQLEKSRLLSDRFSAERPKGSFSTLEIQRTEQGDSAMYLCASSSNRGPPNSPLHFGNGTRLTVT.

This sequence joins TRBV7-6 and TRBJ1-5, with D possibly matching TRBD1 (5 bases). V shed 1 base and J shed 4 bases, with 17 bases lying between them. The CDR3 spans 17 residues. Per germline, CDR1 SGHVS and CDR2 FNYEAQ. The CDR3 spells CASSLGPSGGGNQPQHF. The CDR3 nucleotides are TGTGCCAGCAGCTTAGGACCTAGCGGGGGAGGAAATCAGCCCCAGCATTTT.